A single sample gave rise to the 2 T cell receptor beta chains below, sequenced in a study of T cell responses to AZD1222 COVID-19 vaccine. Data came from immunoSEQ multiplex PCR; TCRdb stores just in-frame clones and leaves some out. The data hold about 150,000 clones, with roughly 88% observed a single time. Sequences were derived from peripheral blood, sampled on day 0 of AZD1222 vaccination. All receptors come from an adult in good health.

This sequence joins TRBV19 and TRBJ2-1; 7 bases fit TRBD2. Germline-derived CDR1 and CDR2 are LNHDA and SQIVND (reference sequence). CDR3 size: 15 residues. V was pared by 6 bases and J by 8 bases, with 13 bases of the junction left unmatched. The CDR3, as DNA: TGTGCCAGTAGCCGCGGGGACCTAGCGGTCGATGAGCAGTTCTTC. It is translated as CASSRGDLAVDEQFF.

This chain connects TRBV11-2 to TRBJ2-1, with 9 bases fitting TRBD1. The germline CDR1 and CDR2 sequences are SGHAT and FQNNGV. After removal of 4 bases from V and 4 bases from J, the junction contained 5 bases not matched to a gene. The CDR3 extends over 15 amino acids. DNA for the CDR3: TGTGCCAGCAGCTGGAGGACAGGGGAGTACAATGAGCAGTTCTTC. It encodes CASSWRTGEYNEQFF.